One sample yielded the 24 T cell receptor beta chains listed below, sequenced in a study of early T cells in non-severe SARS-CoV-2 infection. TCRdb reprocessed the 5' RACE reads with MiXCR, giving one entry per CDR3 protein. The repertoire includes tens of thousands of distinct CDR3 sequences, approximately 15% of them detected once, and 4.5% to 6.5% sits in the top ten. Material: whole blood, obtained at baseline. These receptors were collected from an adult who was a healthcare worker with PCR-confirmed SARS-CoV-2 infection or an uninfected control (not recorded which).

This clonotype was seen a handful of times. The chain links TRBV6-5 to TRBJ1-2, with 9 bases aligning to TRBD1. The CDR3 consists of 14 residues. Germline CDR1 MNHEY, CDR2 SVGAGI. With 10 bases clipped from V and 8 bases from J, the junction kept 14 bases outside the gene matches. In DNA, the CDR3 is TGTGCCACCCAGGGGGACAGGGTGAATAGAGGCTACACCTTC. It specifies CATQGDRVNRGYTF.

This clonotype was detected a few times. The chain carries TRBV7-3 and TRBJ2-5; 8 nucleotides match TRBD2. This CDR3 has 15 amino acids. CDR1 is SGHTA, CDR2 FQGTGA, per germline. The V and J ends lost 2 bases and 2 bases, in that order; junction bases with no gene match: 4. CDR3 sequence reads: CASSLAGGVQETQYF. In nucleotides, the CDR3 is TGTGCCAGCAGCTTAGCGGGAGGAGTTCAAGAGACCCAGTACTTC.

V is TRBV4-3 and J is TRBJ1-4; TRBD1 agrees at 8 bases. CDR3 length: 16 residues. With 0 bases clipped from V and 6 bases from J, the junction kept 6 bases outside the gene matches. Germline V lookup: CDR1 LGHNA, CDR2 YSLEER. CDR3 residues: CASSQDLRQGYEKLFF. Here the CDR3 DNA reads TGCGCCAGCAGCCAAGACTTGAGACAGGGGTATGAAAAACTGTTTTTT.

This clonotype was detected ten times or more. This chain connects TRBV28 to TRBJ1-2, with D possibly TRBD1 on 5 matching bases. The CDR3 loop spans 13 amino acids. V lost 3 bases and J lost 4, with 9 bases in between. CDR1 and CDR2 (germline): MDHEN, SYDVKM. The chain's CDR3 is CASSLGQGYGYTF. CDR3 nucleotides: TGTGCCAGCAGTTTGGGGCAGGGCTATGGCTACACCTTC.

The rearrangement links TRBV10-1 to TRBJ2-7, with 7 bases identical to TRBD2. Germline trimming cut 0 bases from V and 2 bases from J; bases unmatched to any gene: 4. From germline, CDR1 is WNHNN and CDR2 SYGVQD (reference sequence). This CDR3 contains 15 residues. The CDR3 reads CASSESGLAAYEQYF. The DNA for the CDR3 is TGCGCCAGCAGTGAGTCAGGGCTAGCGGCCTACGAGCAGTACTTC.

The chain uses TRBV10-3 and TRBJ2-1; weak D call: TRBD2 (5 bases). The CDR3 spans 11 residues. The germline V gene encodes CDR1 ENHRY and CDR2 SYGVKD. V was clipped by 7 bases and J by 5 bases, with 6 bases between them. CDR3 nucleotides: TGTGCCATCATGCGGGACAATGAGCAGTTCTTC. Translated, it gives CAIMRDNEQFF.

In its sample, this clonotype was seen a few times. The chain carries TRBV20-1 and TRBJ2-7; no firm D call. The CDR3 sequence is 13 residues long. Germline V gives CDR1 DFQATT, CDR2 SNEGSKA (reference sequence). The CDR3 bases are TGCAGCCCTGCCTTGGATCCCCGCTACGAGCAGTACTTC. Its translation: CSPALDPRYEQYF.

This clonotype was detected ten times or more. The chain is built from TRBV3-1 and TRBJ2-2; D call uncertain. V dropped 6 bases and J dropped 6 bases, with 8 bases sitting between them. The germline V gene encodes CDR1 LGHDT and CDR2 YNNKEL (reference sequence). The CDR3 loop spans 12 amino acids. CDR3 coding DNA: TGTGCCAGCAGTCTAAACGCCGGGGAGCTGTTTTTT. It encodes CASSLNAGELFF.

This clonotype has more than one count but fewer than ten. The chain combines TRBV6-2 or TRBV6-3 with TRBJ2-7, with 9 bases aligning to TRBD1. The CDR3 totals 13 residues. CDR1 and CDR2 from the germline V gene are MNHEY and SVGEGT. V was clipped by 10 bases and J by 7 bases; unmatched bases: 11. CDR3 in amino acids: CATYPGQGWEQYF. The DNA for the CDR3 is TGTGCCACCTATCCGGGACAGGGCTGGGAGCAGTACTTC.

This clonotype was recorded at least ten times. The chain combines TRBV27 with TRBJ1-1, with 8 bases fitting TRBD1. This CDR3 region has 15 residues. The junction had 11 bases not matched to a gene; V was cut back by 8 bases and J by 3 bases. Germline lookup yields CDR1 MNHEY and CDR2 SMNVEV (reference sequence). This CDR3 is CASRAPTGGYTEAFF. In DNA, the CDR3 is TGTGCCAGCCGTGCCCCCACAGGGGGATACACTGAAGCTTTCTTT.

CDR3 DNA sequence: TGTGCCAGCTCTATAAGTCAGGCCCCTGAAGCTTTCTTT. It encodes CASSISQAPEAFF. This chain links TRBV18 with TRBJ1-1; D gene unclear. Germline CDR1 and CDR2: KGHSH and LQKENI. CDR3 length: 13 amino acids. V shed 6 bases and J shed 6 bases, with 14 bases lying between them.

This clonotype was recorded many times. The V and J genes are TRBV15 and TRBJ2-7; D may be TRBD2 (6 bases). V gave up 6 bases and J gave up 6 bases, with 18 bases separating them. CDR1 and CDR2 from the germline V gene are LNHNV and YYDKDF (reference sequence). This CDR3 has 14 residues. CDR3 nucleotides: TGTGCCACCAGTGACGGGACTTCCCCTGGCGAGCAGTACTTC. Its protein is CATSDGTSPGEQYF.

This clonotype was seen a few times. V usage is TRBV6-2 or TRBV6-3 and J usage is TRBJ2-5; possibly TRBD1 or TRBD2 for D (6 bases each). Trimming shortened V by 2 bases and J by 3 bases, and 16 bases separated the two germline ends. Per the germline V gene, CDR1 is MNHEY and CDR2 is SVGEGT. The CDR3 spans 16 residues. The DNA of the CDR3 is TGTGCCAGCAGTTACCCGCGATCGGGGGCGGAAGAGACCCAGTACTTC. As protein: CASSYPRSGAEETQYF.

This clonotype was picked up a small number of times. The CDR3 reads CASSEWDRGTEAFF. The CDR3 nucleotides are TGTGCCAGCAGTGAATGGGACAGGGGGACTGAAGCTTTCTTT. The chain carries TRBV6-1 and TRBJ1-1; TRBD1 matches at 11 bases. Losses at the gene ends were 2 bases for V and 5 bases for J; bases not matched to a gene: 1. The CDR3 consists of 14 residues. The germline V gene has CDR1 MNHNS and CDR2 SASEGT.

The genes are TRBV20-1 and TRBJ2-2, with D unresolved. Per germline, CDR1 DFQATT and CDR2 SNEGSKA (reference sequence). The CDR3 runs 14 residues. V was trimmed by 1 base and J by 2 bases, leaving 8 bases between them. In DNA form, the CDR3 reads TGCAGTGCTAGAGCGGGCGGAAACACCGGGGAGCTGTTTTTT. Its translation: CSARAGGNTGELFF.

The chain recombines TRBV7-2 with TRBJ2-5; D unresolved. Germline assignment: CDR1 SGHTA and CDR2 FQGNSA. The V and J ends lost 2 bases and 3 bases respectively, with 13 bases between them. The CDR3 runs 15 residues. The chain's CDR3 is CASSLFGSAEETQYF. The CDR3 coding sequence is TGTGCCAGCAGCTTATTCGGGTCGGCCGAAGAGACCCAGTACTTC.

This clonotype has a handful of counts. J is TRBJ2-7 and V is TRBV11-2; no clear D gene. CDR1 is SGHAT and CDR2 is FQNNGV in the germline V gene. Trimming left V 1 base short and J 4 bases short, with 5 bases between. CDR3 length equals 12 residues. DNA of the CDR3: TGTGCCAGCAGCTTAGCTCAGTACGAGCAGTACTTC. This translates into CASSLAQYEQYF. Variable domain in full (rest from reference TRBV11-2 and TRBJ2-7): EAGVAQSPRYKIIEKRQSVAFWCNPISGHATLYWYQQILGQGPKLLIQFQNNGVVDDSQLPKDRFSAERLKGVDSTLKIQPAKLEDSAVYLCASSLAQYEQYFGPGTRLTVT.

This clonotype was recorded at least ten times. This chain links TRBV28 with TRBJ1-3; unclear D gene. V lost 8 bases to trimming and J lost 4 bases, with 18 bases between them. Germline CDR1 and CDR2: MDHEN and SYDVKM. The CDR3 is made up of 15 amino acids. The CDR3 DNA reads TGTGCCAGCTCTTTCTCCCTTTTGGGGGGAAACACCATATATTTT. Residues: CASSFSLLGGNTIYF.

This clonotype was observed a few times. The chain carries TRBV27 and TRBJ1-6, with D possibly matching TRBD1 (6 bases). The germline CDR1 and CDR2 sequences are MNHEY and SMNVEV (reference sequence). Between the trimmed V and J ends, which lost 3 bases and 9 bases, there was a span of 15 bases. CDR3 length: 15 residues. The CDR3 region is CASSLRGGGRSPLHF. The CDR3 DNA is TGTGCCAGCAGTTTGAGGGGCGGGGGGCGTTCACCCCTCCACTTT.

This clonotype showed up just a few times. The chain employs TRBV2 and TRBJ1-1; D may be TRBD1 (5 bases). Per the germline V gene, CDR1 is SNHLY and CDR2 is FYNNEI. The CDR3 totals 12 residues. V lost 5 bases, J lost 6 bases, and 10 bases lay in between. The CDR3 region has the DNA TGTGCCAGCAGTCAGGGCCCGCCTGAAGCTTTCTTT. It is translated as CASSQGPPEAFF. The whole variable domain, remainder taken from reference TRBV2 and TRBJ1-1, is EPEVTQTPSHQVTQMGQEVILRCVPISNHLYFYWYRQILGQKVEFLVSFYNNEISEKSEIFDDQFSVERPDGSNFTLKIRSTKLEDSAMYFCASSQGPPEAFFGQGTRLTVV.

The chain carries TRBV27 and TRBJ2-1; 7 bases are shared with TRBD2. Germline V gene lookup returns CDR1 MNHEY and CDR2 SMNVEV (reference sequence). The CDR3 spans 16 residues. V shed 6 bases and J 0 bases; nucleotides not matched to a gene: 8. This CDR3 is CASRAGAGISYNEQFF. The CDR3 DNA follows: TGTGCCAGCAGGGCAGGAGCGGGAATCTCCTACAATGAGCAGTTCTTC.

The chain employs TRBV9 and TRBJ2-7, with TRBD2 identical over 11 bases. The CDR3 runs 14 residues. The ends lost 0 bases at V and 7 bases at J; junction bases unmatched: 3. From germline, CDR1 is SGDLS and CDR2 YYNGEE. The CDR3 bases are TGTGCCAGCAGCGTAGGGGGACTAGCGGCAGAGCAGTACTTC. Translated: CASSVGGLAAEQYF.

In its sample, this clonotype was seen a few times. V gene TRBV24-1 combines with J gene TRBJ2-1, with 10 bases identical to TRBD1. In germline, CDR1 is KGHDR, CDR2 SFDVKD. CDR3 size: 16 residues. Trimming cost V 4 bases and J 7 bases; bases outside gene matches: 9. CDR3 DNA sequence: TGTGCCACCAGTGACCAAGGGACAGGGGTTGGTAATGAGCAGTTCTTC. Protein sequence: CATSDQGTGVGNEQFF.

This clonotype was observed a handful of times. The chain is built from TRBV5-1 and TRBJ2-1; possibly TRBD1 or TRBD2 for D (5 bases each). CDR1 is SGHRS and CDR2 is YFSETQ in the germline V gene. Trimming left V 5 bases short and J 5 bases short, with 17 bases between. This CDR3 spans 15 amino acids. The DNA of the CDR3 is TGCGCCAGCAGTTCGGGACCGAATTTTCACAATGAGCAGTTCTTC. It translates to CASSSGPNFHNEQFF.